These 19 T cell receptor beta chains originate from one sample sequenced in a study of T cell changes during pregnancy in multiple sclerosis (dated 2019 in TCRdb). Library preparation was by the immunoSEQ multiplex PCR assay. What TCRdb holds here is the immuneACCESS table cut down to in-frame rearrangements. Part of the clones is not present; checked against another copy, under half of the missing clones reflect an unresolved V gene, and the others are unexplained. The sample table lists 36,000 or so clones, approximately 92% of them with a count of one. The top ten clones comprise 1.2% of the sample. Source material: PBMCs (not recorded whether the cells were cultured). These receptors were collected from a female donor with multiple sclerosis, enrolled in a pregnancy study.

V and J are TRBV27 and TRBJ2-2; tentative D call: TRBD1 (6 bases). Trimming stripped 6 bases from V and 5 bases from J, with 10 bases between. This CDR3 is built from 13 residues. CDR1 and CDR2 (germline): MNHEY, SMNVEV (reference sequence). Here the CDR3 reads CASSLTGTGELFF. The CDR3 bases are TGTGCCAGCAGCCTAACAGGGACCGGGGAGCTGTTTTTT.

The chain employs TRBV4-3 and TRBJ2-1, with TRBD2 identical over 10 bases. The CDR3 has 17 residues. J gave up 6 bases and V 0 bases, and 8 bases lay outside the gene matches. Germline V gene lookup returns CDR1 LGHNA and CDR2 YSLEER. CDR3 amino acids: CASSQEVSGRRGNEQFF. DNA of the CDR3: TGCGCCAGCAGCCAAGAGGTTAGCGGGAGGAGGGGCAATGAGCAGTTCTTC.

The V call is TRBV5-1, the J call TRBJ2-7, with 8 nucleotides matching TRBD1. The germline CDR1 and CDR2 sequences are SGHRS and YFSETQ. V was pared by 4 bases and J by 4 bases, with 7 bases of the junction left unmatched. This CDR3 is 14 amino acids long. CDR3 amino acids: CASSHGQGPYEQYF. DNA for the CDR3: TGCGCCAGCAGCCACGGACAGGGCCCTTACGAGCAGTACTTC. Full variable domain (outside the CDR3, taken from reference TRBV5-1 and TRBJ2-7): KAGVTQTPRYLIKTRGQQVTLSCSPISGHRSVSWYQQTPGQGLQFLFEYFSETQRNKGNFPGRFSGRQFSNSRSEMNVSTLELGDSALYLCASSHGQGPYEQYFGPGTRLTVT.

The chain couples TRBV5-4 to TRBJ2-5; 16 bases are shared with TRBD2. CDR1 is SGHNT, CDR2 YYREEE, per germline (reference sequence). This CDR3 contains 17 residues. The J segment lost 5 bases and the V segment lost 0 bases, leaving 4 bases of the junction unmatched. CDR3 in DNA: TGTGCCAGCAGCTTGGAGGGACTAGCGGGAGGGCCGGAGACCCAGTACTTC. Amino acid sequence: CASSLEGLAGGPETQYF.

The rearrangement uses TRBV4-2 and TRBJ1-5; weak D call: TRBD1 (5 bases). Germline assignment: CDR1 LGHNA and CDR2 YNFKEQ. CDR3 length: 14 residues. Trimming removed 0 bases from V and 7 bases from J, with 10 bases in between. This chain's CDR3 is CASSQDRVGQPQHF. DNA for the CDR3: TGTGCCAGCAGCCAAGACAGGGTGGGACAGCCCCAGCATTTT.

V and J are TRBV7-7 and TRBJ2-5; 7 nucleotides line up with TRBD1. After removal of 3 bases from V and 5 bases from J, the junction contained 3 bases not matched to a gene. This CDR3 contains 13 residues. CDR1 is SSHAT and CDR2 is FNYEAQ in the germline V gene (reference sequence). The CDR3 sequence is CASSLGQSETQYF. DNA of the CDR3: TGTGCCAGCAGCTTGGGACAGTCGGAGACCCAGTACTTC.

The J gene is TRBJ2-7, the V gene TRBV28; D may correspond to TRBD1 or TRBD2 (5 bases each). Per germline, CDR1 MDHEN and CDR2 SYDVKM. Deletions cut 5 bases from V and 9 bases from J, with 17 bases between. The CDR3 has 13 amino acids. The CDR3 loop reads CASSGTAPVGQYF. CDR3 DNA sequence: TGTGCCAGCAGTGGGACGGCCCCTGTGGGGCAGTACTTC.

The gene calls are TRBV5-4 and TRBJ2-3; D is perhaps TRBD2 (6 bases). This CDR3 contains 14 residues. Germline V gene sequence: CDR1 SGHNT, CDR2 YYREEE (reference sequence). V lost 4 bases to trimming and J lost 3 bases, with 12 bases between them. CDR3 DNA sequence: TGTGCCAGCAGCCTCGGGAGAGGTACAGATACGCAGTATTTT. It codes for CASSLGRGTDTQYF.

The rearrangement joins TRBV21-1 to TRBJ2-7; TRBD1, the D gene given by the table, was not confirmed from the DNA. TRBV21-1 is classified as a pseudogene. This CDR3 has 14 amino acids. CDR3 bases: TGTGCCAGCAGCAAACCGGGACATAACTACGAGCAGTACTTC. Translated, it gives CASSKPGHNYEQYF.

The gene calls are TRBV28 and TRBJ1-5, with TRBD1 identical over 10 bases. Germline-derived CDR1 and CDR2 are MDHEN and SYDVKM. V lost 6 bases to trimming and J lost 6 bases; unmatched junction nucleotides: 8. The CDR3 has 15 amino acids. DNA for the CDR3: TGTGCCAGCAGGATCAGACAGGGGGCCCTTCAGCCCCAGCATTTT. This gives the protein CASRIRQGALQPQHF. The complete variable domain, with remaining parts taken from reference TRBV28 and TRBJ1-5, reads DVKVTQSSRYLVKRTGEKVFLECVQDMDHENMFWYRQDPGLGLRLIYFSYDVKMKEKGDIPEGYSVSREKKERFSLILESASTNQTSMYLCASRIRQGALQPQHFGDGTRLSIL.

Here the CDR3 DNA reads TGTGCCAGCAGTTCGCGGGCTAGCGGGAGATCTAGCACAGATACGCAGTATTTT. Protein product: CASSSRASGRSSTDTQYF. This rearrangement joins TRBV27 to TRBJ2-3; 10 nucleotides agree with TRBD2. Germline CDR1 and CDR2: MNHEY and SMNVEV (reference sequence). This CDR3 is 18 amino acids long. With 4 bases clipped from V and 0 bases from J, the junction kept 10 bases outside the gene matches.

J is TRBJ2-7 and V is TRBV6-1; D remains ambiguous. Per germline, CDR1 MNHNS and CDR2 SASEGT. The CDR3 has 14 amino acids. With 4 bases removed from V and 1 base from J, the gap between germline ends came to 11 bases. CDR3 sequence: CASSVSGSSYEQYF. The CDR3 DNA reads TGTGCCAGCAGTGTCTCCGGGTCGTCCTACGAGCAGTACTTC.

CDR3 residues: CASSSMGQGIHEQYF. CDR3 nucleotides: TGTGCCAGCAGCTCAATGGGACAGGGGATTCACGAGCAGTACTTC. The V gene is TRBV7-6, the J gene TRBJ2-7, with 10 bases fitting TRBD1. The CDR3 contains 15 residues. Looked up from germline, CDR1 is SGHVS and CDR2 is FNYEAQ. The junction had 8 bases not matched to a gene; V was cut back by 4 bases and J by 5 bases. The complete variable domain, with remaining parts taken from reference TRBV7-6 and TRBJ2-7, reads GAGVSQSPRYKVTKRGQDVALRCDPISGHVSLYWYRQALGQGPEFLTYFNYEAQQDKSGLPNDRFSAERPEGSISTLTIQRTEQRDSAMYRCASSSMGQGIHEQYFGPGTRLTVT.

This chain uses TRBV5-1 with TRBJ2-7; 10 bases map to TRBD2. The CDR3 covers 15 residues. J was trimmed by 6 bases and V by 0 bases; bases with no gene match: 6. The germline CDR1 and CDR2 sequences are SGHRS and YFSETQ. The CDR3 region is CASSLEASGRGEQYF. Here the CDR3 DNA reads TGCGCCAGCAGCTTGGAGGCTAGCGGGAGAGGCGAGCAGTACTTC.

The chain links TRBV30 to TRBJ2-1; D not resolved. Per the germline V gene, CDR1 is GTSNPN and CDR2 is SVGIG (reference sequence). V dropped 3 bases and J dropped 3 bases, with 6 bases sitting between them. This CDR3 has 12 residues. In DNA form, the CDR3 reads TGTGCCTGGAGCCTCATCTACAATGAGCAGTTCTTC. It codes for CAWSLIYNEQFF.

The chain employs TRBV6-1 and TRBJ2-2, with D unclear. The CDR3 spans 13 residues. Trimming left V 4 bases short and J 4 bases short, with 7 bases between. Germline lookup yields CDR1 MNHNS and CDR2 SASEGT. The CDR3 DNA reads TGTGCCAGCAGTGCCGGTCGCACCGGGGAGCTGTTTTTT. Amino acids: CASSAGRTGELFF.

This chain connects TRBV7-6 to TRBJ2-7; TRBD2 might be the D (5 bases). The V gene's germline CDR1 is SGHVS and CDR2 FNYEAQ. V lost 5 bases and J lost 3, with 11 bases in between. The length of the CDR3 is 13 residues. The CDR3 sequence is CASSDSEGYEQYF. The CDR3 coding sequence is TGTGCCAGCAGCGATAGTGAGGGCTACGAGCAGTACTTC.

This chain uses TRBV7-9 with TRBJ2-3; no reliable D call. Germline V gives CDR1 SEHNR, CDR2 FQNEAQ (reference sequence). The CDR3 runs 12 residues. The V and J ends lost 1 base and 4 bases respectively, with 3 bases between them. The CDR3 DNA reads TGTGCCAGCAGCTTAGTCTCAGATACGCAGTATTTT. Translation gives CASSLVSDTQYF.

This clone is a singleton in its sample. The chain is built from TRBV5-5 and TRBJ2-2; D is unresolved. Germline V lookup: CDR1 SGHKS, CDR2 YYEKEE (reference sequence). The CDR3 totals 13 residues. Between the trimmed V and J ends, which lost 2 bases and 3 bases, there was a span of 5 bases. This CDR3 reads CASSFMHTGELFF. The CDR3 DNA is TGTGCCAGCAGCTTTATGCACACCGGGGAGCTGTTTTTT.